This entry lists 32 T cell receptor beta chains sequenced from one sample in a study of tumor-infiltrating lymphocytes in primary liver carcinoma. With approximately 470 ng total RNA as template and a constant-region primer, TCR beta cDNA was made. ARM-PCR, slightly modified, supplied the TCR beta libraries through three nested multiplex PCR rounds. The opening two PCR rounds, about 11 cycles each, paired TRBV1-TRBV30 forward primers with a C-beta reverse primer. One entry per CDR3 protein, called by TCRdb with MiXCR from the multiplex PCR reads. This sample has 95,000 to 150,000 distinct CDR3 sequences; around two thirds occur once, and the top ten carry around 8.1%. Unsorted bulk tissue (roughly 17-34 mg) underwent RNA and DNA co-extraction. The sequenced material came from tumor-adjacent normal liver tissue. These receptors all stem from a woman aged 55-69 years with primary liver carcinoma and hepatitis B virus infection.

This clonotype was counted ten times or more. Written as DNA, the CDR3 is TGTGCCAGCAGTTTAGCAGGGTCGAGCACCGGGGAGCTGTTTTTT. This codes for CASSLAGSSTGELFF. This chain connects TRBV28 to TRBJ2-2; D possibly corresponds to TRBD1 (5 bases). The CDR3 totals 15 residues. Looked up from germline, CDR1 is MDHEN and CDR2 is SYDVKM. The ends were cut back, 2 bases at V and 4 bases at J, with 11 bases in the middle.

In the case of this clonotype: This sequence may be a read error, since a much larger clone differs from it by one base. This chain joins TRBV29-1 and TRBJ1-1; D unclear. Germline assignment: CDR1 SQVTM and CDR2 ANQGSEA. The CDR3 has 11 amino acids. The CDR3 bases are TGCGGCGTAAAAGGGCGCCCTGAAGCTTTCTTT. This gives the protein CGVKGRPEAFF.

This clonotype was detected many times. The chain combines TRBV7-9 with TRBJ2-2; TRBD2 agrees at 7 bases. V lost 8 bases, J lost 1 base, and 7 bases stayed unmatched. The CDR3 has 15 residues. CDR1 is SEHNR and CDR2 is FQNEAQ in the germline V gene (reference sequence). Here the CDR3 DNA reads TGTGCCAGCTCCATCTGGGGGGGGAACACCGGGGAGCTGTTTTTT. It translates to CASSIWGGNTGELFF.

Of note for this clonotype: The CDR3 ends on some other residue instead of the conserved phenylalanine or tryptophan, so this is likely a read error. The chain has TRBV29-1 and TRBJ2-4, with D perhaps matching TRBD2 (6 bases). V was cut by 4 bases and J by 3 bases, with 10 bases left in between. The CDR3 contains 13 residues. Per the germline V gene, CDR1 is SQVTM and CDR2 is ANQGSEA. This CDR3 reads CSVGVGGKNIQYS. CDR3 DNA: TGCAGCGTTGGGGTGGGAGGCAAAAACATTCAGTACTCC.

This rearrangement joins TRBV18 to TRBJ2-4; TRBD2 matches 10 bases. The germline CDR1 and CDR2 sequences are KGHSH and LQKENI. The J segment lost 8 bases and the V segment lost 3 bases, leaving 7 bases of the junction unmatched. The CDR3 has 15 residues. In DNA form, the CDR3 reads TGTGCCAGCTCACCCAATCCGGGGACTAGCGACATTCAGTACTTC. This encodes CASSPNPGTSDIQYF.

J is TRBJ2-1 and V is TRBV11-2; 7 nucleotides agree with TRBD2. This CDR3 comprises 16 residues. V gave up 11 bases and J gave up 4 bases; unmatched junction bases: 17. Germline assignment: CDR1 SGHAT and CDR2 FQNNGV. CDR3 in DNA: TGTGCCGGGAGCTTAGGTTTTCTAGCGGATTACAATGAGCAGTTCTTC. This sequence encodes CAGSLGFLADYNEQFF.

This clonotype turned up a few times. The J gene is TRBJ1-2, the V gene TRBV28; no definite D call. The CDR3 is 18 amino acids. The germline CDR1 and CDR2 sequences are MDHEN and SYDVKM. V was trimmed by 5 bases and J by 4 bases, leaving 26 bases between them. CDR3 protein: CASSQRSFAAPVGYGYTF. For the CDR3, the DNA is TGTGCCAGCAGTCAAAGATCGTTTGCGGCCCCGGTTGGCTATGGCTACACCTTC.

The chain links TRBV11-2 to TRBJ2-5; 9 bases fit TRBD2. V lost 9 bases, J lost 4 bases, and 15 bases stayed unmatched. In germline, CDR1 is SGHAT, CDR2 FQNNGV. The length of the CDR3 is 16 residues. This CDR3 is CASSNSRGSGRETQYF. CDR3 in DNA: TGTGCCAGTAGCAACTCTCGTGGTAGCGGGAGAGAGACCCAGTACTTC.

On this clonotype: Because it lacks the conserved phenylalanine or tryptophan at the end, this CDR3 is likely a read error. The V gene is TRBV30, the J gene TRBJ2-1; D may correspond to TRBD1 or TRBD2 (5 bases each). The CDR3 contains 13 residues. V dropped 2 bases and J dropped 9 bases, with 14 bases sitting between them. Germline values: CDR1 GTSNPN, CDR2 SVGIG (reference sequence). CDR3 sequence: CAWSYRRDGEQFS. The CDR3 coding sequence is TGTGCCTGGAGTTACCGCAGGGACGGTGAGCAGTTCTCA.

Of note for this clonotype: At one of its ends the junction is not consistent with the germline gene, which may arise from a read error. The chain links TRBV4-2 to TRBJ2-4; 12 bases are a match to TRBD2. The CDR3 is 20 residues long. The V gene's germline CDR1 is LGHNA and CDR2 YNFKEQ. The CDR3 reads CASSQESPSGRVGPGDIQYF. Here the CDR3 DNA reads TGTGCCAGCAGCCAAGAGTCCCCTAGCGGGAGGGTAGGGCCAGGTGACATTCAGTATTTC.

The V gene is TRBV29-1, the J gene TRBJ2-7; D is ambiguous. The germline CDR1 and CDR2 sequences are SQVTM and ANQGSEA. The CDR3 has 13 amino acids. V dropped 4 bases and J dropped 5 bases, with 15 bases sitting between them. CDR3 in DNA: TGCAGCGTTGCTCACGGATGTGAGGACGAGCAGTACTTC. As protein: CSVAHGCEDEQYF.

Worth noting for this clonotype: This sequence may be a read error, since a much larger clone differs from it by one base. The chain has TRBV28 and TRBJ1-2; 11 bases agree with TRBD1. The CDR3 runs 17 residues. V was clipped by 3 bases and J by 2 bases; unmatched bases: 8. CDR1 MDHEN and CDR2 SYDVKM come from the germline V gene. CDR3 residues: CASSFWGQGVANYGYTF. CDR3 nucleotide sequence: TGTGCCAGCAGTTTTTGGGGACAGGGGGTCGCCAACTATGGCTACACCTTC.

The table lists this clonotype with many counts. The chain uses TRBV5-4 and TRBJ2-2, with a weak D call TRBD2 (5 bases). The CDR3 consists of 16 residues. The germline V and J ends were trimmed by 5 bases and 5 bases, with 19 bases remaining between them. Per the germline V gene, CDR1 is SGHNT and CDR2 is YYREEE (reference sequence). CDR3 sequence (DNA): TGTGCCAGCAGTACCGGACTTCTCTCGGGGACCGGGGAGCTGTTTTTT. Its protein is CASSTGLLSGTGELFF.

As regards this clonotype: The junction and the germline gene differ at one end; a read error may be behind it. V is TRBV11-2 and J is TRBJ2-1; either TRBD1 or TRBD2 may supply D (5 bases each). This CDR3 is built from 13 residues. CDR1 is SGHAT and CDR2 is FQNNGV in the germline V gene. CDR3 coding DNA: TGTGCCAGCAGCTGGACTTGCAGGGCAGAGCAATTCTTC. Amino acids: CASSWTCRAEQFF.

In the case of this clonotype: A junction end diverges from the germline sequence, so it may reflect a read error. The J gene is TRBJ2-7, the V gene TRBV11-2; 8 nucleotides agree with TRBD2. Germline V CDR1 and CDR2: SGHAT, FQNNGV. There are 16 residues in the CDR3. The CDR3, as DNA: TGTGCCAGAAGCTACGACGGGAGGGCCTCGGGAAGCGAGCAGTACTTC. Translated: CARSYDGRASGSEQYF.

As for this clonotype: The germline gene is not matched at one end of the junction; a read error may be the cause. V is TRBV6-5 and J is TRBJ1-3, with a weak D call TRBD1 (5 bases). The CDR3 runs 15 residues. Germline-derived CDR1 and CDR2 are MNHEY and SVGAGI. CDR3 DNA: TGTGCCAGCAGAAGGTACAGGTCCTCTGGAAACGCCATATATTTT. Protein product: CASRRYRSSGNAIYF.

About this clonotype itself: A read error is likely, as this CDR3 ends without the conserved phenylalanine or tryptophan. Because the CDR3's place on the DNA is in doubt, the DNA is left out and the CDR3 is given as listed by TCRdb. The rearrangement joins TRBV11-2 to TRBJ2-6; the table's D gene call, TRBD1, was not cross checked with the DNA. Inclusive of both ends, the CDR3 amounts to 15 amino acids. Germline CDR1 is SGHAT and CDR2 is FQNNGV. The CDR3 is CASSLGGAGTNVLSS.

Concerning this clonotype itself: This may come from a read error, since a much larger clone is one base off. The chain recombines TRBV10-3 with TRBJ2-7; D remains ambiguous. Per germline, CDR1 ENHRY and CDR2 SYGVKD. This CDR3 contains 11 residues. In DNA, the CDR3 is TGTGTCATCAGTGAGTCCTACGAGCAGTACTTC. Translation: CVISESYEQYF.

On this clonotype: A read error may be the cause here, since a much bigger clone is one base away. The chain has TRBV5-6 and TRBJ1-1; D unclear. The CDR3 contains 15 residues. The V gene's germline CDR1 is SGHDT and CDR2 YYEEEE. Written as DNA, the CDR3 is TGTGCCAGGAGCTTCGAACGGAGGAGGAACACTGAAGCTTTCTTT. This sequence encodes CARSFERRRNTEAFF.

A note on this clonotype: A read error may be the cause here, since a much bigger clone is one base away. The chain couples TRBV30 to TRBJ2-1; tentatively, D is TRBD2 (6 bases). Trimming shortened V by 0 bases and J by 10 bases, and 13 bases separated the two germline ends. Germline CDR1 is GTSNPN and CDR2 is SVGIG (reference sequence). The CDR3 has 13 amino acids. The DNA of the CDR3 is TGTGCCTGGAGTGTAGGAGGGCCTAAGGAGCAGTTCTTC. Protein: CAWSVGGPKEQFF. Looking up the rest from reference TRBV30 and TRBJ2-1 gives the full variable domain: SQTIHQWPATLVQPVGSPLSLECTVEGTSNPNLYWYRQAAGRGLQLLFYSVGIGQISSEVPQNLSASRPQDRQFILSSKKLLLSDSGFYLCAWSVGGPKEQFFGPGTRLTVL.

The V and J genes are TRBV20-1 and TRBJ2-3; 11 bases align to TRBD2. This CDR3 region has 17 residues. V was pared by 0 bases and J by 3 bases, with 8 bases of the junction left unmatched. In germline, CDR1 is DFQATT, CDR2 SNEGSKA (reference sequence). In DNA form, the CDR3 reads TGCAGTGCTAGAGATGCGACTAGCGGGAATATAACAGATACGCAGTATTTT. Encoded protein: CSARDATSGNITDTQYF.

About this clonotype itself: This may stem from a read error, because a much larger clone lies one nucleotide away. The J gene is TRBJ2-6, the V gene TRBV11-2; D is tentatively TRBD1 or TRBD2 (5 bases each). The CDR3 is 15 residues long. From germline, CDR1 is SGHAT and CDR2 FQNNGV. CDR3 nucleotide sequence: TGTGCCACCCAGCGGCCGCGCTCTGGGGCCAACGTCCTGAGTTTC. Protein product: CATQRPRSGANVLSF.

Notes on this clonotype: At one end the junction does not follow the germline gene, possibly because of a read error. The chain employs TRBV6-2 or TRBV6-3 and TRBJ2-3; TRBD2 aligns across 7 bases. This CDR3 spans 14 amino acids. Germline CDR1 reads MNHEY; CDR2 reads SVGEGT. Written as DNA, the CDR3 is TGTGCCAGCTGTCGGGGGGATCCCACAGATACACAGTATTTT. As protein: CASCRGDPTDTQYF.

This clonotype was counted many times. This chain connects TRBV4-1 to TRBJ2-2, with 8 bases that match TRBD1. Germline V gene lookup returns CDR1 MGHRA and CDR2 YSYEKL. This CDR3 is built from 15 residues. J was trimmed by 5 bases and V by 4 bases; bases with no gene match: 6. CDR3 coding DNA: TGCGCCAGCAGCCGGACAGGGCCACGGACCGGGGAGCTGTTTTTT. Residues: CASSRTGPRTGELFF.

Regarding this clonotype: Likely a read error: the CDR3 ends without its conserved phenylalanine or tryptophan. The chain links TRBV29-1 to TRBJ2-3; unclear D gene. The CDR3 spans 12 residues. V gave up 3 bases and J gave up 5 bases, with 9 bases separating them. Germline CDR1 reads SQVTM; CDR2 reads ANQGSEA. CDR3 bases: TGCAGCGTTGATCTCTCGATAGATACGCAGTATTAT. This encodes CSVDLSIDTQYY.

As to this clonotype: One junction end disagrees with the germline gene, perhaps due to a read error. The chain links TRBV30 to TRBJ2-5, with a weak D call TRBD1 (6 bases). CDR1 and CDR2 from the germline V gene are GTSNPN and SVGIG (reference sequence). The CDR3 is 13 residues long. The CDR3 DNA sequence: TGTACCTGGAGCCGGGACACCCAAGAGACCCAGTACTTT. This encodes CTWSRDTQETQYF.

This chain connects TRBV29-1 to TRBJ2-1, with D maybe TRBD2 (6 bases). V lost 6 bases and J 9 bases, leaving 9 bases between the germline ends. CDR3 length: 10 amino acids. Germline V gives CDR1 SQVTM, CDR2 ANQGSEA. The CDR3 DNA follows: TGCAGCGTGGGGGACTTTGAGCAGTTCTTC. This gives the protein CSVGDFEQFF.

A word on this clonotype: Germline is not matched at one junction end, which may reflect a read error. The CDR3 loop reads CAGSGSTLWGYTF. In nucleotides, the CDR3 is TGTGCCGGCAGTGGGAGCACTCTATGGGGCTACACCTTC. The chain has TRBV6-2 or TRBV6-3 and TRBJ1-2; no firm D call. Germline V gene data show CDR1 as MNHEY and CDR2 as SVGEGT. This CDR3 is 13 amino acids long.

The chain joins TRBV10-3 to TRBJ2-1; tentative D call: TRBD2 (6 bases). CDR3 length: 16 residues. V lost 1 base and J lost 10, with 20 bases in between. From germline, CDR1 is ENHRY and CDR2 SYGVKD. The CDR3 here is CAISEYIGRSGSEQFF. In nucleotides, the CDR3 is TGTGCCATCAGTGAGTATATCGGGAGATCCGGCAGCGAGCAGTTCTTC.

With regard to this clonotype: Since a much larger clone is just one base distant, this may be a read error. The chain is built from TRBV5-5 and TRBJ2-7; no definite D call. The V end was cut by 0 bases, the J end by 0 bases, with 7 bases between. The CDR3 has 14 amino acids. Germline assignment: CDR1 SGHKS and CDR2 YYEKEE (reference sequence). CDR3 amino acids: CASSLGDNSYEQYF. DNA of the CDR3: TGTGCCAGCAGCTTGGGAGACAACTCCTACGAGCAGTACTTC.

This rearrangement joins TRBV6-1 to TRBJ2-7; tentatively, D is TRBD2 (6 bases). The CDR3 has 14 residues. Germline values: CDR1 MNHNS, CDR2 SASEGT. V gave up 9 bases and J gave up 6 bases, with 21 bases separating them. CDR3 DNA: TGTGCCAGTAGCGTCCGGGACTCCTACTGCGAGCAGTACTTC. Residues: CASSVRDSYCEQYF.

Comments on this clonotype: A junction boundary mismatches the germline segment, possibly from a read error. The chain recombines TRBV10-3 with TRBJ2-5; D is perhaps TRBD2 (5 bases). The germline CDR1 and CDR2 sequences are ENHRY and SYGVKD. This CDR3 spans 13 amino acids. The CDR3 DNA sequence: TGTGCCACCAGTGAGTGGGAGAGAGAGACCCAGTACTTC. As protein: CATSEWERETQYF.